This T cell receptor beta chain was recovered during a study of blood T cell repertoires in COVID-19. The CDR3 has 13 residues. V lost 2 bases and J lost 3, with 7 bases in between. Germline V gives CDR1 SGHTA, CDR2 FQGNSA. This clone was seen a single time. The protocol was immunoSEQ multiplex PCR, while the TCRdb copy is restricted to in-frame clones and leaves out a portion. The table has approximately 150,000 clones, 84% seen once. The TCR originated in a man aged 45-65 years in a cohort exposed to, infected with or recovered from COVID-19 (not recorded which). Sequencing was performed on PBMCs or T cells enriched from blood (not recorded which). This chain connects TRBV7-2 to TRBJ2-5; D is ambiguous. The CDR3 sequence is CASSLLVKETQYF. The CDR3 DNA reads TGTGCCAGCAGCTTACTAGTAAAAGAGACCCAGTACTTC.